The entry below describes one T cell receptor (beta chain). In the study's own analysis: Amplification with reference gene primers provided the estimates of nucleated cell counts. This table comes from immunoSEQ multiplex PCR, and its TCRdb copy is limited to in-frame clones, with some not included. V and J calls and clone size are as listed in that table; D and trimming were resolved from the DNA. The table includes tens of thousands of clones, 70% to 90% detected once. The data originate from a study of blood T cell repertoires in COVID-19. In the study overall: COVID-19 samples collected from the United States, Italy and Spain covered acute and convalescent phases. The analysed material was cDNA or gDNA that came from T cells, B-cell-depleted T cells, or PBMCs.

The sequence came from a woman older than 75 with active COVID-19. The specimen sequenced was peripheral blood.

CDR3 nucleotide sequence: TGTGCCTGGAGTTGGACAGGGGGCCGGGCCACCTTC. Translation: CAWSWTGGRATF. The chain employs TRBV30 and TRBJ1-2; 11 bases map to TRBD1. This CDR3 has 12 residues. The trim removed 2 bases at V and 13 bases at J, leaving 6 bases unmatched. In germline, CDR1 is GTSNPN, CDR2 SVGIG (reference sequence).